These 5 T cell receptor beta chains came from one sample sequenced in a study of T-cell reconstitution after alpha-beta-depleted transplantation in children. As it was prepared, the TCRbeta library received unique molecular identifiers. Each CDR3 protein gets one entry after TCRdb re-called the PCR reads with MiXCR. The data hold approximately 500,000 distinct CDR3 sequences, with approximately 30% observed a single time. The sequencing used PBMCs, collected before TCRalphabeta/CD19-depleted stem cell transplant. All receptors come from a boy under three years old with Wiskott-Aldrich syndrome, due to receive a stem cell transplant.

The V gene is TRBV12-3 or TRBV12-4, the J gene TRBJ2-7; no firm D call. The CDR3 loop spans 13 amino acids. V was trimmed by 5 bases and J by 4 bases, leaving 12 bases between them. CDR3 loop: CASSQVGRYEQYF. The CDR3, as DNA: TGTGCCAGCAGTCAGGTGGGCCGTTACGAGCAGTACTTC.

This clonotype was counted a few times. This chain connects TRBV7-2 to TRBJ2-7; D is unclear. The V end was cut by 5 bases, the J end by 5 bases, with 10 bases between. This CDR3 contains 12 residues. From germline, CDR1 is SGHTA and CDR2 FQGNSA. The CDR3 nucleotides read TGTGCCAGCAGCCACCCTAGGAACGAGCAGTACTTC. It specifies CASSHPRNEQYF.

This clonotype was observed a handful of times. The rearrangement joins TRBV6-5 to TRBJ2-2; 7 positions match TRBD2. This CDR3 region has 17 residues. Germline loops: CDR1 MNHEY, CDR2 SVGAGI. J gave up 4 bases and V 2 bases, and 10 bases lay outside the gene matches. CDR3 bases: TGTGCCAGCAGTTACCCCCTAGCGGCAGAAGGCACCGGGGAGCTGTTTTTT. Translating it yields CASSYPLAAEGTGELFF.

J is TRBJ2-5 and V is TRBV11-2, with a weak D call TRBD2 (6 bases). Per germline, CDR1 SGHAT and CDR2 FQNNGV. V lost 3 bases and J lost 2, with 25 bases in between. The CDR3 is 19 amino acids. In nucleotides, the CDR3 is TGTGCCAGCAGCTTGGGCAGCGTGGCGGCGGGACCCTTGCAAGAGACCCAGTACTTC. It encodes CASSLGSVAAGPLQETQYF.

The V call is TRBV4-1, the J call TRBJ2-6, with unresolved D. The CDR3 is made up of 17 amino acids. With 4 bases removed from V and 0 bases from J, the gap between germline ends came to 13 bases. Germline assignment: CDR1 MGHRA and CDR2 YSYEKL. The CDR3 bases are TGCGCCAGCAGCCCCATACTAATTGGCTCTGGGGCCAACGTCCTGACTTTC. Translation gives CASSPILIGSGANVLTF.